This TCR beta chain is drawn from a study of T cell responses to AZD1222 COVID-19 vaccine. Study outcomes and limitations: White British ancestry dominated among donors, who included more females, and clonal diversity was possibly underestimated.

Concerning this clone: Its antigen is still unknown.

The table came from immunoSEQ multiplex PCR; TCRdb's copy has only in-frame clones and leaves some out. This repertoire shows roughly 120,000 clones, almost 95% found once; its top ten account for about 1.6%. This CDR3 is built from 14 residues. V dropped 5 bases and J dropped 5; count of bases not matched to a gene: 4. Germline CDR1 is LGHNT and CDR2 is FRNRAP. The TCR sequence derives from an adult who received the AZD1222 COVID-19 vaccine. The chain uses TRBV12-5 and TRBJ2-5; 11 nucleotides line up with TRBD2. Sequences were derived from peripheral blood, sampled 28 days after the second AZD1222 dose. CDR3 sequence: CASGPGTSGETQYF. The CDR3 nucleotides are TGTGCTAGTGGTCCCGGGACTAGCGGCGAGACCCAGTACTTC.